This entry is about one TCR beta chain. Its target is unknown. The data belong to a study of shared clonotypes between healthy human individuals. Study-level points and caveats: What limited the represented genetic and exposure-history diversity was the small number of donors. Clonotype sharing among the donors was expected to vary with sequencing depth.

TCRdb's copy holds only in-frame clones and misses some; the assay was immunoSEQ multiplex PCR. Of about 2 million clones listed, about 95% are singletons. The CDR3 has 14 residues. With V trimmed by 3 bases and J by 4 bases, 0 bases remained unmatched. CDR1 SGDLS and CDR2 YYNGEE come from the germline V gene. Selected positively for CCR7 and CD45RO-negative, naive CD8 cells excluded terminally differentiated effector memory CD45RA+ cells. The chain recombines TRBV9 with TRBJ2-3; 12 bases line up with TRBD2. The sequence was collected from a man between 18 and 35 years old in good health. Source material: naive CD8+ T cells sorted from blood. The CDR3 nucleotides are TGTGCCAGCAGCGGGACTAGCGGGGCAGATACGCAGTATTTT. Amino acid sequence: CASSGTSGADTQYF.